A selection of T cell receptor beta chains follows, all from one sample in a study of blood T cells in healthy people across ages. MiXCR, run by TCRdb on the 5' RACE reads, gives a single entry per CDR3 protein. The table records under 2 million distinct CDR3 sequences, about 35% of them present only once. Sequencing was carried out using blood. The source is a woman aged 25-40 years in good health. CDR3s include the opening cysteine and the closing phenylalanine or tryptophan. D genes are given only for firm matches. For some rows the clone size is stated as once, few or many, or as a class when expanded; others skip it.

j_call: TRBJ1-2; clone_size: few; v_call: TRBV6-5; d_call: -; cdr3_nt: TGTGCCAGCAGCCCCGGCACCTTC; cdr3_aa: CASSPGTF
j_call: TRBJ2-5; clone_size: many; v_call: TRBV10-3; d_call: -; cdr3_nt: TGTGCCATCAGTGGACGTAACCAAGAGACCCAGTACTTC; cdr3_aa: CAISGRNQETQYF
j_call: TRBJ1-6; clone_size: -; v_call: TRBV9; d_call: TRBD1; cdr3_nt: TGTGCCAGCAGCCAGGGGGATAATTCACCCCTCCACTTT; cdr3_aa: CASSQGDNSPLHF
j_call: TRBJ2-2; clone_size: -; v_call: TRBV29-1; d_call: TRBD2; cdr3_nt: TGCAGCGTGAGGGGACTAGCGGGAGGAACCGGGGAGCTGTTTTTT; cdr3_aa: CSVRGLAGGTGELFF
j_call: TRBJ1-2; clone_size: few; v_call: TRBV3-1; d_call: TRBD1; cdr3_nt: TGTGCCAGCAGCCAAGTGCAGGGGGAGGATGGCTACACCTTC; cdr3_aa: CASSQVQGEDGYTF
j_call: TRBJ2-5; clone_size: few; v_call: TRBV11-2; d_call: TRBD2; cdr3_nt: TGTGCCAGCAGCTTAGTTGGGACTAGCGGCCCAGGGAAGACCCAGTACTTC; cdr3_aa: CASSLVGTSGPGKTQYF
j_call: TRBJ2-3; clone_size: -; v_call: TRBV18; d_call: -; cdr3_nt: TGTGCCAGCTCATCCCGGGCCCAAGGGGCAGATACGCAGTATTTT; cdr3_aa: CASSSRAQGADTQYF
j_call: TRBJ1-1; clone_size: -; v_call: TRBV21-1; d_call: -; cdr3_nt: TGTGCCAGCAGCCAAACCAGGGGGCGGACTGAAGCTTTCTTT; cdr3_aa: CASSQTRGRTEAFF
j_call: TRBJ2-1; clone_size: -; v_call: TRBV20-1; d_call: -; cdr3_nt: TGCAGTGCTAGATCGGGGACCGGGCATGGGCAGTTCTTC; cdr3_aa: CSARSGTGHGQFF
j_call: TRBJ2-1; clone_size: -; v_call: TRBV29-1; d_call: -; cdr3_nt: TGCAGCTATACCCCAGGGTACAATGAGCAGTTCTTC; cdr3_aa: CSYTPGYNEQFF
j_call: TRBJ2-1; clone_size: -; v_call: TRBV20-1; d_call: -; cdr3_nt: TGCAGTGCTAGAGATCGGGCGGATGAGCAGTTCTTC; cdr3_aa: CSARDRADEQFF
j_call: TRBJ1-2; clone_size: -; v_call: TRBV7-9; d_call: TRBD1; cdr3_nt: TGTGCCAGCAGCTTAGAAGGCAGGGGGCTGTTCGGCTACACCTTC; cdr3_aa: CASSLEGRGLFGYTF
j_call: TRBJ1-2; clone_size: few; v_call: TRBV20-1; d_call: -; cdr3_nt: TGCAGTGCTGGGCCTGGGACGACCTTTAACTATGGCTACACCTTC; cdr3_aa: CSAGPGTTFNYGYTF
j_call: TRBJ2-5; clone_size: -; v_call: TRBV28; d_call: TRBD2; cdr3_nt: TGTGCCAGCAGGGAACTAGCGAGCGGGGAGACCCAGTACTTC; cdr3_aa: CASRELASGETQYF
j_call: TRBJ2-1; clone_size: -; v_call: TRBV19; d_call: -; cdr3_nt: TGTGCCAGTAGTATACAGGGCCTCGATGAGCAGTTCTTC; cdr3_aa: CASSIQGLDEQFF
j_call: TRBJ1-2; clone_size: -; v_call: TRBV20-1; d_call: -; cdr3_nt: TGCAGCGCTAAAAGCCTCGGAGCTGATAACTATGGCTACACCTTC; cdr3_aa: CSAKSLGADNYGYTF
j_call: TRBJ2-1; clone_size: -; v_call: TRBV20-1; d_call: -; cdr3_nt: TGCAGTGCTAGGACCGGGACTTTAGAGACCCAGTTCTTC; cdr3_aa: CSARTGTLETQFF
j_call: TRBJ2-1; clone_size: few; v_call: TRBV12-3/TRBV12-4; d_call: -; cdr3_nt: TGTGCCAGCAGTCGGACAGAGCACAATGAGCAGTTCTTC; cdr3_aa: CASSRTEHNEQFF
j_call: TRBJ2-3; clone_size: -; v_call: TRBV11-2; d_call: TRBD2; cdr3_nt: TGTGCCAGCAGACCCGGACTAGCGGGAGACACAGATACGCAGTATTTT; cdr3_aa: CASRPGLAGDTDTQYF
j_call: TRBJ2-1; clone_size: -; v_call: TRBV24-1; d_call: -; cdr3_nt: TGTGCCACCAGTGATTCCCGGGCGGGACCCTACAATGAGCAGTTCTTC; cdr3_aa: CATSDSRAGPYNEQFF
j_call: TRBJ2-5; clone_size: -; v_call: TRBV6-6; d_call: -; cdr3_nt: TGTGCCAGCAATCTGAACAGGAGATTTGGAGAGACCCAGTACTTC; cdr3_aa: CASNLNRRFGETQYF
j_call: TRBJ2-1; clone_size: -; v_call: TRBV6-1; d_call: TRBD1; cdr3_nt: TGTACCAGCAGGGGGTTGGTGCAGTTCTTC; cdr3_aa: CTSRGLVQFF
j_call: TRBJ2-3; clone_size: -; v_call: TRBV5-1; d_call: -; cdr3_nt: TGCGCCAGCAGCTTTACCAGGGGTGCAGATACGCGGTATTTT; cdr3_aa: CASSFTRGADTRYF
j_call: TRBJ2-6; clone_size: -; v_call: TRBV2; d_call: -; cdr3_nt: TGTGCCAGCAGTGGACAGGGAGGGTTATCTGGGGCCAACGTCCTGACTTTC; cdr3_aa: CASSGQGGLSGANVLTF
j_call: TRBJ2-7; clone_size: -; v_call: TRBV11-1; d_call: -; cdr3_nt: TGTGCCAGCGGTCGGCCGGCGACAGCTTCCTACGAGCAGTACTTC; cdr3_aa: CASGRPATASYEQYF
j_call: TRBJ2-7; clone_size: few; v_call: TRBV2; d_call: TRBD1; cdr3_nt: TGTGCCAGCAGGGCCAGACAGGGGCCCTACGAGCAGTACTTC; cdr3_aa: CASRARQGPYEQYF
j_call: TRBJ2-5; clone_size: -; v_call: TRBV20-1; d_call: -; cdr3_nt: TGCAGTGCTAGAGATACAGGGCAAGAGACCCGGTACTTC; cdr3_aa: CSARDTGQETRYF
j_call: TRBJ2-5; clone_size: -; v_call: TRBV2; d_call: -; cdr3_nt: TGTGCCAGCAGTGAAACAATGGCCCAGTACTTC; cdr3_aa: CASSETMAQYF